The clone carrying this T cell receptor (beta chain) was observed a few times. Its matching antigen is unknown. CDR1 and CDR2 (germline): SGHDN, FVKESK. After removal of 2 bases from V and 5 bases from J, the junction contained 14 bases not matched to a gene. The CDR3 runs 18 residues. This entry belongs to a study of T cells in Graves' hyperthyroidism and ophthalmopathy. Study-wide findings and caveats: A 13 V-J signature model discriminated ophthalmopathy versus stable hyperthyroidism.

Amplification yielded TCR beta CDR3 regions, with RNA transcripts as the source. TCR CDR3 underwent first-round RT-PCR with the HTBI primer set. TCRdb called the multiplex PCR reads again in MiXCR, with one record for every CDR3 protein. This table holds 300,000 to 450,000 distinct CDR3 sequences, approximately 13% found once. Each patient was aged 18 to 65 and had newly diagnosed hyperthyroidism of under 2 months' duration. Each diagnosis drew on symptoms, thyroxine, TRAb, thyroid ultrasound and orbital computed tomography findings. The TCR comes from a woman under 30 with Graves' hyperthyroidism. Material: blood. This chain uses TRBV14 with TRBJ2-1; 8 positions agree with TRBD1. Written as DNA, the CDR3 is TGTGCCAGCAGCCAATTTGCAGGGGGCCTTTCTCCGAACAATGAGCAGTTCTTC. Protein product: CASSQFAGGLSPNNEQFF. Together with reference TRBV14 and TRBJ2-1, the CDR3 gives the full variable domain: EAGVTQFPSHSVIEKGQTVTLRCDPISGHDNLYWYRRVMGKEIKFLLHFVKESKQDESGMPNNRFLAERTGGTYSTLKVQPAELEDSGVYFCASSQFAGGLSPNNEQFFGPGTRLTVL.